The clone carrying this T cell receptor beta chain has a count of ten or more. Its target is not known. With V trimmed by 4 bases and J by 5 bases, 3 bases remained unmatched. From germline, CDR1 is DFQATT and CDR2 SNEGSKA (reference sequence). The CDR3 has 12 residues. This entry comes from a study of T-cell memory formation after mild COVID-19. About the study: Most TCR clusters belonged to a single donor.

Study-level points and caveats: CD4/CD8 balance held among clones contracting day 15 to 85, and later expanders leaned CD4+.

TCRdb called the 5' RACE reads again in MiXCR, with one record for every CDR3 protein. The top ten clones hold approximately 3.3% of a sample with about 200,000 distinct CDR3 sequences, more than 8% of them seen once. The sample consisted of PBMCs or a T cell subset sorted from them (not recorded which). The TCR originated in a man aged 18 to 30 who had mild COVID-19 (a few samples of this study predate the infection). Cell type and time point are not known. The V call is TRBV20-1, the J call TRBJ1-2, with 8 bases identical to TRBD1. CDR3 loop: CSAKDRAYGYTF. CDR3 DNA sequence: TGCAGTGCTAAGGACAGGGCATATGGCTACACCTTC.